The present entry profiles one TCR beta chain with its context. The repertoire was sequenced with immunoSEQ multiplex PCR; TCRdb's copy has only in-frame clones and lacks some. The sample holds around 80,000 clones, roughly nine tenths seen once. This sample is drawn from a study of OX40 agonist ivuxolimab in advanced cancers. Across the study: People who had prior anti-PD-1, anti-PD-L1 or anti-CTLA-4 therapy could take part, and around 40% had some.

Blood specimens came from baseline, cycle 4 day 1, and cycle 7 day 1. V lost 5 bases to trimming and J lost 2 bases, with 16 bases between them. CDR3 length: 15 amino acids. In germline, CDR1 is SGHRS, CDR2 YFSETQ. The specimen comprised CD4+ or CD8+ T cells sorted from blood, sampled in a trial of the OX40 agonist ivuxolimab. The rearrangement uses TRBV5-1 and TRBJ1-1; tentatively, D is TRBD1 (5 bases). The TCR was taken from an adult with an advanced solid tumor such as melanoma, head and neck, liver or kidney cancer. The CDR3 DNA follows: TGCGCCAGCAGTATGTCCCGGGACTCAAACACTGAAGCTTTCTTT. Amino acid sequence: CASSMSRDSNTEAFF.